The entry below describes one TCR beta chain. The data originate from a study of blood T cell repertoires in COVID-19. Trimming left V 0 bases short and J 0 bases short, with 14 bases between. This CDR3 comprises 17 residues. Germline CDR1 and CDR2: SGHDN and FVKESK. Libraries were prepared by immunoSEQ multiplex PCR; TCRdb keeps only in-frame clonotypes and omits some of them. The data contain 110,000 to 150,000 clones, over 70% of them singletons. The receptor's source is a woman in her sixties with acute or convalescent COVID-19. J is TRBJ1-2 and V is TRBV14; D possibly corresponds to TRBD1 (5 bases). The source material was peripheral blood. This chain's CDR3 is CASSQDIRQLSNYGYTF. The CDR3 nucleotides read TGTGCCAGCAGCCAAGATATTAGACAGCTCTCTAACTATGGCTACACCTTC.